One and the same sample provided the 22 T cell receptor beta chains below, sequenced in a study of cytotoxic CD8 clonotypes in ibrutinib-treated CLL. Sequenced by immunoSEQ multiplex PCR; TCRdb stores in-frame clones only, minus some. The profile shows about 14,000 clones, 64% of them singletons. The specimen was PBMCs, collected before ibrutinib treatment. These receptors were collected from a human donor with chronic lymphocytic leukemia.

The gene calls are TRBV19 and TRBJ1-2; 7 bases align to TRBD1. Germline CDR1 reads LNHDA; CDR2 reads SQIVND (reference sequence). The V gene end was trimmed by 5 bases and the J gene end by 4 bases; junction bases not matched to a gene: 4. There are 13 residues in the CDR3. The CDR3 DNA follows: TGTGCCAGTAGTTGGGGACAGACCTATGGCTACACCTTC. Translation: CASSWGQTYGYTF.

The chain recombines TRBV27 with TRBJ1-5, with D tentatively TRBD1 (5 bases). The CDR3 sequence is 14 residues long. Germline V gene data show CDR1 as MNHEY and CDR2 as SMNVEV (reference sequence). V was clipped by 6 bases and J by 4 bases, with 13 bases between them. The CDR3 sequence: CASSPRPGNQPQHF. The CDR3, as DNA: TGTGCCAGCAGCCCTCGACCAGGGAATCAGCCCCAGCATTTT.

The gene calls are TRBV29-1 and TRBJ2-2; D not certain. The CDR3 is 11 amino acids. Trimming left V 4 bases short and J 5 bases short, with 5 bases between. The germline V gene encodes CDR1 SQVTM and CDR2 ANQGSEA. The CDR3 region is CSVGWTGELFF. The CDR3 bases are TGCAGCGTTGGATGGACCGGGGAGCTGTTTTTT.

This chain links TRBV7-9 with TRBJ1-1, with 8 bases fitting TRBD1. Germline V CDR1 and CDR2: SEHNR, FQNEAQ (reference sequence). The ends lost 1 base at V and 0 bases at J; junction bases unmatched: 7. The CDR3 sequence is 17 residues long. The CDR3 sequence: CASSLGAGGILNTEAFF. The DNA of the CDR3 is TGTGCCAGCAGCTTAGGTGCAGGGGGCATCTTGAACACTGAAGCTTTCTTT.

This clone was picked up many times. The rearrangement joins TRBV7-9 to TRBJ1-2, with TRBD1 matching over 11 bases. Germline lookup yields CDR1 SEHNR and CDR2 FQNEAQ (reference sequence). V dropped 2 bases and J dropped 0; count of bases not matched to a gene: 2. CDR3 length equals 16 residues. The CDR3 reads CASSLWGQGANYGYTF. The DNA for the CDR3 is TGTGCCAGCAGCTTATGGGGACAGGGGGCTAACTATGGCTACACCTTC.

This chain joins TRBV19 and TRBJ2-3; 9 nucleotides agree with TRBD2. The CDR3 covers 16 residues. With V trimmed by 3 bases and J by 3 bases, 7 bases remained unmatched. Germline V gene sequence: CDR1 LNHDA, CDR2 SQIVND (reference sequence). CDR3 DNA: TGTGCCAGTAGTATCTTAGCGGGGGAAGTGACAGATACGCAGTATTTT. It translates to CASSILAGEVTDTQYF. The full variable domain, its missing parts supplied by reference TRBV19 and TRBJ2-3, is DGGITQSPKYLFRKEGQNVTLSCEQNLNHDAMYWYRQDPGQGLRLIYYSQIVNDFQKGDIAEGYSVSREKKESFPLTVTSAQKNPTAFYLCASSILAGEVTDTQYFGPGTRLTVL.

The chain carries TRBV2 and TRBJ2-3, with 8 positions matching TRBD2. Germline lookup yields CDR1 SNHLY and CDR2 FYNNEI. Losses at the gene ends were 7 bases for V and 5 bases for J; bases not matched to a gene: 11. The CDR3 is 15 amino acids. The CDR3 region has the DNA TGTGCCAGCACCAGACTAGCGTCGGCTAGAGATACGCAGTATTTT. The encoded protein is CASTRLASARDTQYF.

V and J are TRBV7-8 and TRBJ1-5; D is perhaps TRBD1 (5 bases). There are 16 residues in the CDR3. Germline values: CDR1 SGHVS, CDR2 FQNEAQ. V dropped 5 bases and J dropped 3 bases, with 17 bases sitting between them. The CDR3 bases are TGTGCCAGCAGCAATAAGCGGGGGAGGAACAATCAGCCCCAGCATTTT. It is translated as CASSNKRGRNNQPQHF.

CDR3 residues: CASSLVETQYF. The CDR3 nucleotides are TGTGCCAGCAGCTTAGTAGAGACCCAGTACTTC. The J gene is TRBJ2-5, the V gene TRBV7-9, with D unresolved. The germline V gene has CDR1 SEHNR and CDR2 FQNEAQ (reference sequence). CDR3 length: 11 amino acids. V was trimmed by 1 base and J by 4 bases, leaving 1 base between them.

V is TRBV28 and J is TRBJ2-1; D possibly corresponds to TRBD1 (6 bases). Germline CDR1 MDHEN, CDR2 SYDVKM. Trimming left V 6 bases short and J 10 bases short, with 13 bases between. The length of the CDR3 is 12 residues. The CDR3 coding sequence is TGTGCCAGCAGCCAAATCACAGGGGAGCAGTTCTTC. Protein: CASSQITGEQFF.

The chain combines TRBV2 with TRBJ1-5; 9 bases match TRBD1. Trimming at V came to 7 bases and at J to 1 base, leaving 5 bases not matched to a gene. CDR1 SNHLY and CDR2 FYNNEI come from the germline V gene. The CDR3 runs to 15 residues. The CDR3 region is CASTTGGLSNQPQHF. For the CDR3, the DNA is TGTGCCAGCACTACAGGGGGCTTGAGCAATCAGCCCCAGCATTTT.

The chain employs TRBV2 and TRBJ1-5; 7 bases map to TRBD1. V lost 5 bases, J lost 1 base, and 2 bases stayed unmatched. The CDR3 spans 14 residues. Germline CDR1 reads SNHLY; CDR2 reads FYNNEI. The CDR3 here is CASSMGQSNQPQHF. Here the CDR3 DNA reads TGTGCCAGCAGTATGGGACAGAGCAATCAGCCCCAGCATTTT.

The rearrangement uses TRBV2 and TRBJ2-1; 8 bases align to TRBD1. Germline V gene data show CDR1 as SNHLY and CDR2 as FYNNEI. The V segment lost 9 bases and the J segment 4 bases; nucleotides outside the gene matches: 8. The CDR3 is 14 residues long. CDR3 sequence: CASHVGQGYNEQFF. In nucleotides, the CDR3 is TGTGCCAGTCACGTCGGACAGGGATACAATGAGCAGTTCTTC.

The chain uses TRBV7-9 and TRBJ2-1; the D is unclear. The germline V gene encodes CDR1 SEHNR and CDR2 FQNEAQ (reference sequence). The germline V and J ends were trimmed by 5 bases and 4 bases, with 9 bases remaining between them. The CDR3 contains 13 residues. The CDR3 DNA is TGTGCCAGCAGCCCTTCCGTGTACAATGAGCAGTTCTTC. Residues: CASSPSVYNEQFF.

The J gene is TRBJ2-1, the V gene TRBV5-4; 8 positions match TRBD1. This CDR3 spans 15 amino acids. V shed 3 bases and J 1 base; nucleotides not matched to a gene: 3. CDR1 and CDR2 (germline): SGHNT, YYREEE (reference sequence). DNA for the CDR3: TGTGCCAGCAGCTCGGGACAGGCTTCCTACAATGAGCAGTTCTTC. Its translation is CASSSGQASYNEQFF.

The gene calls are TRBV5-4 and TRBJ2-1; D unresolved. The CDR3 extends over 15 amino acids. Trimming cost V 2 bases and J 5 bases, with 14 bases left between them. Germline CDR1 and CDR2: SGHNT and YYREEE (reference sequence). The CDR3 reads CASSFNRRPDNEQFF. For the CDR3, the DNA is TGTGCCAGCAGCTTCAACAGACGGCCCGACAATGAGCAGTTCTTC. Full variable domain (remainder filled in from reference TRBV5-4 and TRBJ2-1): ETGVTQSPTHLIKTRGQQVTLRCSSQSGHNTVSWYQQALGQGPQFIFQYYREEENGRGNFPPRFSGLQFPNYSSELNVNALELDDSALYLCASSFNRRPDNEQFFGPGTRLTVL.

This clone showed up just a few times. This chain connects TRBV2 to TRBJ1-2, with D uncertain. Per germline, CDR1 SNHLY and CDR2 FYNNEI. Trimming stripped 1 base from V and 2 bases from J, with 8 bases between. CDR3 length: 14 amino acids. The CDR3 nucleotides are TGTGCCAGCAGTGAAGATAACGGGAACTATGGCTACACCTTC. Encoded protein: CASSEDNGNYGYTF.

The chain uses TRBV7-9 and TRBJ1-4, with 7 nucleotides matching TRBD1. This CDR3 is built from 15 residues. CDR1 SEHNR and CDR2 FQNEAQ come from the germline V gene (reference sequence). J lost 5 bases, V lost 5 bases, and 8 bases had no gene match. Written as DNA, the CDR3 is TGTGCCAGCAGCCCGCCCGGGACAGTGAATGAAAAACTGTTTTTT. Its translation is CASSPPGTVNEKLFF.

This clone has a handful of counts. Different DNA sequences within this sample yield the same CDR3. The chain has TRBV6-1 and TRBJ2-7, with TRBD1 matching over 9 bases. Germline CDR1 reads MNHNS; CDR2 reads SASEGT. V trimming: 8 bases; J trimming: 0 bases; junction bases outside the gene matches: 2. The CDR3 runs to 13 residues. CDR3 amino acids: CASGDRASYEQYF. As DNA, the CDR3 is TGTGCCAGCGGGGACAGGGCCTCCTACGAGCAGTACTTC.

The chain employs TRBV11-2 and TRBJ1-2; 7 bases fit TRBD1. CDR1 and CDR2 from the germline V gene are SGHAT and FQNNGV. This CDR3 comprises 13 residues. V was pared by 2 bases and J by 7 bases, with 4 bases of the junction left unmatched. The CDR3 region has the DNA TGTGCCAGCAGCTTAAAGGGGGCGCTTGGCTACACCTTC. Residues: CASSLKGALGYTF.

A single count supports this clone. V is TRBV12-5 and J is TRBJ2-2; tentatively, D is TRBD2 (7 bases). Deletions cut 6 bases from V and 6 bases from J, with 14 bases between. CDR1 LGHNT and CDR2 FRNRAP come from the germline V gene. This CDR3 region has 14 residues. The CDR3 spells CASGLTGRAGELFF. CDR3 sequence (DNA): TGTGCTAGTGGGTTAACAGGGAGGGCCGGGGAGCTGTTTTTT.

The chain combines TRBV10-3 with TRBJ2-3; D may be TRBD1 (6 bases). V dropped 10 bases and J dropped 1 base, with 12 bases sitting between them. Germline assignment: CDR1 ENHRY and CDR2 SYGVKD. The length of the CDR3 is 13 residues. The CDR3 DNA is TGTGCCACCCGGGACACCCGCACAGATACGCAGTATTTT. It encodes CATRDTRTDTQYF.